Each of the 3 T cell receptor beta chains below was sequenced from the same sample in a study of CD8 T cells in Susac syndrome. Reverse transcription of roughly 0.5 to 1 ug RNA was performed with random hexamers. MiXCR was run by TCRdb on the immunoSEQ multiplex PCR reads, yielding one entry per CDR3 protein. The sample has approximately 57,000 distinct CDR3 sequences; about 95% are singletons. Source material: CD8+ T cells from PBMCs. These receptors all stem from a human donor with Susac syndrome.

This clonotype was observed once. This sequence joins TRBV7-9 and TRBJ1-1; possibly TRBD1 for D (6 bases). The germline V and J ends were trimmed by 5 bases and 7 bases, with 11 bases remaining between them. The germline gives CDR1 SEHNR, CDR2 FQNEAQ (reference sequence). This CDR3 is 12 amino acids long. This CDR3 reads CASSPGTNEAFF. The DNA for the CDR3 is TGTGCCAGCAGCCCCGGGACAAATGAAGCTTTCTTT.

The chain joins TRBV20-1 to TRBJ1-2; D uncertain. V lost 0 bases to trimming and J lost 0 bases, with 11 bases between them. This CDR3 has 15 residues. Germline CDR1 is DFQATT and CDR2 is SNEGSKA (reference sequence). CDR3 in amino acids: CSARDRRSSNYGYTF. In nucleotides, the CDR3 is TGCAGTGCTAGAGACCGGCGGTCGTCTAACTATGGCTACACCTTC.

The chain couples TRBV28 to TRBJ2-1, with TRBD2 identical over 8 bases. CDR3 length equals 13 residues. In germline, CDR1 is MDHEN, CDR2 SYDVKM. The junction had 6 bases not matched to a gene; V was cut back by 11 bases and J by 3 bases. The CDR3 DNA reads TGTGCCGCTTTCGGGGGGGACTACAATGAGCAGTTCTTC. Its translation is CAAFGGDYNEQFF.